These 27 T cell receptor beta chains share one sample of origin, sequenced in a study of molecular identifiers for immune sequencing clone quantification. MiXCR, applied by TCRdb to the PCR reads, yields one record per CDR3 protein. The repertoire holds approximately 680,000 distinct CDR3 sequences, over 25% seen once, with 0.7% to 0.95% in the top ten. Material: naive CD8+ T cells from blood, with Jurkat cell RNA spiked in. Described subset: FACS-sorted CD8+CD4-CCR7+CD45RA+ naive T cells. All receptors come from a human donor in good health. Some libraries in this study had Jurkat cell RNA spiked in.

V and J are TRBV4-3 and TRBJ2-5; D is perhaps TRBD2 (5 bases). V dropped 1 base and J dropped 5 bases, with 14 bases sitting between them. The germline gives CDR1 LGHNA, CDR2 YSLEER. The CDR3 sequence is 15 residues long. The DNA of the CDR3 is TGCGCCAGCAGCCAAGGGACGGGGTCGGTGGAGACCCAGTACTTC. Protein product: CASSQGTGSVETQYF.

This chain uses TRBV6-5 with TRBJ2-1, with D possibly being TRBD1 or TRBD2 (6 bases each). The germline V gene has CDR1 MNHEY and CDR2 SVGAGI. Trimming took off 1 base at V and 4 bases at J, with 8 bases between the two ends. This CDR3 contains 14 residues. CDR3 sequence (DNA): TGTGCCAGCAGTTACTGGGGGGCATACAATGAGCAGTTCTTC. Translating it yields CASSYWGAYNEQFF.

This clonotype has a count of ten or more. This chain joins TRBV14 and TRBJ2-7, with D hard to call. Trimming took off 0 bases at V and 3 bases at J, with 9 bases between the two ends. This CDR3 region has 14 residues. The V gene's germline CDR1 is SGHDN and CDR2 FVKESK. The CDR3 bases are TGTGCCAGCAGCCAAGATCCGCAGCGCTACGAGCAGTACTTC. It specifies CASSQDPQRYEQYF.

The V gene is TRBV4-3, the J gene TRBJ2-7; either TRBD1 or TRBD2 may fit D (5 bases each). This CDR3 is 14 amino acids long. V dropped 0 bases and J dropped 6 bases, with 12 bases sitting between them. The germline V gene encodes CDR1 LGHNA and CDR2 YSLEER. Here the CDR3 DNA reads TGCGCCAGCAGCCAAGATAGCGCGACAGTCGAGCAGTACTTC. This translates into CASSQDSATVEQYF.

This clonotype turned up a few times. This chain connects TRBV3-1 to TRBJ2-7; no clear D gene. Germline V gene lookup returns CDR1 LGHDT and CDR2 YNNKEL (reference sequence). Trimming removed 1 base at V and 0 bases at J, with 19 bases between. This CDR3 spans 18 amino acids. DNA of the CDR3: TGTGCCAGCAGCCAAGGAGACAAGGCCTCCCGCCACTCCTACGAGCAGTACTTC. Translation: CASSQGDKASRHSYEQYF.

In this sample, this clonotype turned up many times. The V and J genes are TRBV14 and TRBJ2-7; D is unresolved. Deletions cut 2 bases from V and 0 bases from J, with 8 bases between. CDR1 and CDR2 (germline): SGHDN, FVKESK. The CDR3 has 14 residues. CDR3 DNA: TGTGCCAGCAGCCAACCAGGAAGCTCCTACGAGCAGTACTTC. Amino acids: CASSQPGSSYEQYF.

Points on this clonotype: A much larger clone differs from this one at a single base, so this may be a read error. This chain uses TRBV7-9 with TRBJ2-3; TRBD2 is a possible D gene (5 bases). CDR3 length: 16 residues. CDR1 is SEHNR and CDR2 is FQNEAQ in the germline V gene (reference sequence). CDR3 amino acids: CASSSLLWESKDTRYF. CDR3 nucleotides: TGTGCCAGCAGCTCACTGCTGTGGGAGTCTAAAGATACGCGGTATTTT.

Turning to this clonotype: A much larger clone differs from this one at a single base, so this may be a read error. The chain couples TRBV29-1 to TRBJ2-1; D is unresolved. The CDR3 extends over 13 amino acids. Germline V gives CDR1 SQVTM, CDR2 ANQGSEA. In nucleotides, the CDR3 is TGCAGCGTTGAAGAACGCCTGTACAATGAGCAGCTCTTC. Encoded protein: CSVEERLYNEQLF.

The chain carries TRBV9 and TRBJ2-1; D call uncertain. Between the trimmed V and J ends, which lost 3 bases and 1 base, there was a span of 11 bases. CDR1 SGDLS and CDR2 YYNGEE come from the germline V gene. CDR3 length: 15 amino acids. The chain's CDR3 is CASSAHDWSYNEQFF. Here the CDR3 DNA reads TGTGCCAGCAGCGCTCATGACTGGTCCTACAATGAGCAGTTCTTC.

Remarks on this clonotype: Since a much larger clone is just one base distant, this may be a read error. The V gene is TRBV30, the J gene TRBJ2-7; TRBD2 might be the D (5 bases). The CDR3 is 12 amino acids. Germline V gives CDR1 GTSNPN, CDR2 SVGIG (reference sequence). The CDR3 is CAWSPPGYAQYF. CDR3 DNA sequence: TGTGCCTGGAGTCCCCCGGGGTACGCGCAGTACTTC.

V is TRBV7-8 and J is TRBJ1-2, with D unresolved. The V end was cut by 1 base, the J end by 0 bases, with 6 bases between. The CDR3 contains 14 residues. Germline loops: CDR1 SGHVS, CDR2 FQNEAQ. Here the CDR3 DNA reads TGTGCCAGCAGCTTAGAACGGGCTAACTATGGCTACACCTTC. Translated, it gives CASSLERANYGYTF.

This chain joins TRBV27 and TRBJ2-7; TRBD2 matches at 9 bases. The CDR3 covers 16 residues. In germline, CDR1 is MNHEY, CDR2 SMNVEV (reference sequence). Trimming took 5 bases from V and 0 from J; bases not matched to a gene: 8. The CDR3 is CASSPRTSALSYEQYF. CDR3 sequence (DNA): TGTGCCAGCAGTCCGCGGACTAGCGCTCTCTCCTACGAGCAGTACTTC.

This clonotype was counted a few times. The chain joins TRBV6-5 to TRBJ2-2; TRBD1 matches 8 bases. The V and J ends lost 3 bases and 4 bases, in that order; junction bases with no gene match: 10. Germline CDR1 is MNHEY and CDR2 is SVGAGI. This CDR3 spans 17 amino acids. CDR3: CASSYKDRVVGTGELFF. The CDR3 coding sequence is TGTGCCAGCAGTTATAAGGACAGGGTCGTTGGCACCGGGGAGCTGTTTTTT.

V gene TRBV4-1 combines with J gene TRBJ1-1; no reliable D call. The CDR3 covers 15 residues. Germline V gives CDR1 MGHRA, CDR2 YSYEKL. The V end was cut by 1 base, the J end by 2 bases, with 11 bases between. CDR3 loop: CASSQAWSGNTEAFF. CDR3 in DNA: TGCGCCAGCAGCCAAGCGTGGTCAGGTAACACTGAAGCTTTCTTT.

This clonotype was observed a few times. The rearrangement uses TRBV6-2 or TRBV6-3 and TRBJ2-7, with TRBD2 identical over 9 bases. V gave up 3 bases and J gave up 3 bases; unmatched junction bases: 9. Germline assignment: CDR1 MNHEY and CDR2 SVGEGT. This CDR3 is 16 amino acids long. The chain's CDR3 is CASSYLRLAGVYEQYF. The CDR3 DNA follows: TGTGCCAGCAGTTATCTTCGTTTAGCGGGAGTCTACGAGCAGTACTTC.

This clonotype was observed many times. V usage is TRBV5-1 and J usage is TRBJ2-5; 7 nucleotides match TRBD1. The V and J ends lost 0 bases and 4 bases, in that order; junction bases with no gene match: 3. Germline V lookup: CDR1 SGHRS, CDR2 YFSETQ. This CDR3 is built from 14 residues. CDR3 DNA sequence: TGCGCCAGCAGCTTGGCCGGGACAGCAGAGACCCAGTACTTC. Its translation is CASSLAGTAETQYF.

This clonotype has at least ten counts. This rearrangement joins TRBV7-9 to TRBJ1-1; 9 bases match TRBD1. CDR3 size: 16 residues. V lost 0 bases, J lost 2 bases, and 4 bases stayed unmatched. The V gene's germline CDR1 is SEHNR and CDR2 FQNEAQ (reference sequence). The CDR3 nucleotides read TGTGCCAGCAGCTTAGCTCCGGGACAGGGAAACACTGAAGCTTTCTTT. It encodes CASSLAPGQGNTEAFF.

Comments on this clonotype: The junction and the germline gene differ at one end; a read error may be behind it. This chain joins TRBV27 and TRBJ2-5; D is possibly TRBD2 (5 bases). The CDR3 is made up of 15 amino acids. Germline lookup yields CDR1 MNHEY and CDR2 SMNVEV (reference sequence). The DNA for the CDR3 is TGTGCCAGCAGTCAAAACACAAGGATGGGAGAGACCCAGCACTTC. This codes for CASSQNTRMGETQHF.

The chain is built from TRBV3-1 and TRBJ2-7; D remains unclear. Looked up from germline, CDR1 is LGHDT and CDR2 is YNNKEL (reference sequence). The CDR3 consists of 14 residues. V gave up 4 bases and J gave up 12 bases, with 22 bases separating them. The CDR3 region has the DNA TGTGCCAGCAGCCCAACCGGATCCCCAGAGGTTTCGTACTTC. It is translated as CASSPTGSPEVSYF.

The sample holds a few counts of this clonotype. V is TRBV9 and J is TRBJ2-5; 9 nucleotides line up with TRBD1. This CDR3 comprises 15 residues. The germline gives CDR1 SGDLS, CDR2 YYNGEE. Trimming took 0 bases from V and 5 from J; bases not matched to a gene: 5. CDR3 amino acids: CASSVDGTGLETQYF. CDR3 sequence (DNA): TGTGCCAGCAGCGTAGACGGGACAGGGTTGGAGACCCAGTACTTC.

This clonotype has a count of ten or more. The chain carries TRBV7-2 and TRBJ2-3, with 11 bases aligning to TRBD2. Germline CDR1 is SGHTA and CDR2 is FQGNSA. V lost 4 bases to trimming and J lost 6 bases; unmatched junction nucleotides: 6. There are 15 residues in the CDR3. This chain's CDR3 is CASSSIAGGLDTQYF. Written as DNA, the CDR3 is TGTGCCAGCAGCTCTATAGCGGGGGGGCTGGATACGCAGTATTTT.

This clonotype was detected a few times. CDR3 DNA sequence: TGTGCCAGTAGTCCGCCAACCTCAGGGTTAAGGTCTTATGGCTACACCTTC. Translating it yields CASSPPTSGLRSYGYTF. The rearrangement uses TRBV19 and TRBJ1-2, with a weak D call TRBD1 (5 bases). The CDR3 is 17 amino acids. Deletions cut 5 bases from V and 5 bases from J, with 24 bases between. The germline V gene encodes CDR1 LNHDA and CDR2 SQIVND (reference sequence).

This clonotype occurred a few times. V usage is TRBV14 and J usage is TRBJ2-1; D is unclear. The germline CDR1 and CDR2 sequences are SGHDN and FVKESK. CDR3 length equals 13 residues. V was cut by 2 bases and J by 5 bases, with 7 bases left in between. This chain's CDR3 is CASSQIDHNEQFF. DNA of the CDR3: TGTGCCAGCAGCCAAATCGACCACAATGAGCAGTTCTTC.

The gene calls are TRBV20-1 and TRBJ2-7, with TRBD2 matching 7 bases. This CDR3 spans 12 amino acids. In germline, CDR1 is DFQATT, CDR2 SNEGSKA (reference sequence). V lost 2 bases to trimming and J lost 3 bases; unmatched junction nucleotides: 1. The CDR3 protein is CSARIAGYEQYF. DNA for the CDR3: TGCAGTGCTAGAATAGCGGGCTACGAGCAGTACTTC.

A few counts support this clonotype. The chain carries TRBV12-3 or TRBV12-4 and TRBJ2-1, with 12 bases that match TRBD2. V was pared by 6 bases and J by 7 bases, with 7 bases of the junction left unmatched. The CDR3 covers 15 residues. As DNA, the CDR3 is TGTGCCAGCAGGCCTAGCGGGAGGGCCGTAAATGAGCAGTTCTTC. Residues: CASRPSGRAVNEQFF.

This clonotype occurred many times. This chain joins TRBV20-1 and TRBJ1-1; no definite D call. This CDR3 region has 16 residues. CDR1 and CDR2 from the germline V gene are DFQATT and SNEGSKA (reference sequence). V gave up 0 bases and J gave up 3 bases, with 17 bases separating them. DNA for the CDR3: TGCAGTGCTAGAGATTTTCCGGCTGGGTATTACACTGAAGCTTTCTTT. Protein: CSARDFPAGYYTEAFF.

Comments on this clonotype: This may be a read error: a much more frequent sequence differs by one nucleotide. The CDR3 does not end in the conserved phenylalanine or tryptophan, so this is likely a read error. V gene TRBV4-1 combines with J gene TRBJ1-1; the D is unclear. V lost 0 bases and J lost 1, with 6 bases in between. This CDR3 is built from 14 residues. Germline CDR1 reads MGHRA; CDR2 reads YSYEKL. The CDR3 sequence is CASSQDTANTEAFL. The CDR3 bases are TGCGCCAGCAGCCAAGATACAGCGAACACTGAAGCTTTCCTT.